This record looks at one T cell receptor (beta chain) sequence and its context. The use of a sample-barcoded 5' primer and a J-beta primer mix characterized a second PCR of roughly 7 to 11 cycles. TCRdb fed the 5' RACE reads into MiXCR, producing one record per CDR3 protein. The table shows roughly 1,100,000 distinct CDR3 sequences, with approximately 25% occurring only once. The germline V gene encodes CDR1 MDHEN and CDR2 SYDVKM. The CDR3 is made up of 14 amino acids. Trimming cost V 1 base and J 1 base, with 5 bases left between them. This entry is derived from a study of blood T cells in healthy people across ages. Total RNA, at least 5.5 micrograms per sample, was extracted from PBMCs. This sample was shared with a second study, whose subject was T cells of mothers and their children. That report adds: Comparable shaping of TCR recombination output by thymic selection was observed in related and unrelated pairs.

This TCR came from a girl aged 2-9 years in good health. The sequencing input was blood. The chain uses TRBV28 and TRBJ1-5, with D hard to call. The CDR3 spells CASSLYGSNQPQHF. The DNA of the CDR3 is TGTGCCAGCAGTTTATATGGCAGCAATCAGCCCCAGCATTTT. The entire variable domain, with the rest obtained from reference TRBV28 and TRBJ1-5, is as follows: DVKVTQSSRYLVKRTGEKVFLECVQDMDHENMFWYRQDPGLGLRLIYFSYDVKMKEKGDIPEGYSVSREKKERFSLILESASTNQTSMYLCASSLYGSNQPQHFGDGTRLSIL.